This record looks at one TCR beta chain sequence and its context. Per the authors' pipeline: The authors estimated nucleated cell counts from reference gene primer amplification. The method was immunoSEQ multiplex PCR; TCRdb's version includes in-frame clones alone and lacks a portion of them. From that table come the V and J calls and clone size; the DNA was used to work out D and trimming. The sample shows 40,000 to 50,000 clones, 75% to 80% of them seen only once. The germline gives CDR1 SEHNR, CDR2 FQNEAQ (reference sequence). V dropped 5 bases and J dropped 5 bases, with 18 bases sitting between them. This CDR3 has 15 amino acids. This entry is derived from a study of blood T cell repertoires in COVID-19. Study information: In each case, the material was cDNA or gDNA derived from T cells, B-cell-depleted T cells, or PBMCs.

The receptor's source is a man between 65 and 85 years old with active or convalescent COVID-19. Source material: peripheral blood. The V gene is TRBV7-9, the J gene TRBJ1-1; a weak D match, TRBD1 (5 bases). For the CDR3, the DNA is TGTGCCAGCAGCCACCGAAGGTCGGGGGGGACTGAAGCTTTCTTT. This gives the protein CASSHRRSGGTEAFF.